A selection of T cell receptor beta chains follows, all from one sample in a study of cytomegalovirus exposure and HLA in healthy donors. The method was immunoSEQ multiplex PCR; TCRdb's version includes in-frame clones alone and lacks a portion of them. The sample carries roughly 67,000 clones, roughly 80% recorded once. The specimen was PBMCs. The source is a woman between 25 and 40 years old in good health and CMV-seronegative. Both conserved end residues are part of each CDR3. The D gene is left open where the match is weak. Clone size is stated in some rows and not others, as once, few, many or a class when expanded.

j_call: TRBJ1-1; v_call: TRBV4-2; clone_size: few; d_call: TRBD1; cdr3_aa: CASSQVQGMILNTEAFF; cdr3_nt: TGTGCCAGCAGCCAAGTACAGGGGATGATACTGAACACTGAAGCTTTCTTT
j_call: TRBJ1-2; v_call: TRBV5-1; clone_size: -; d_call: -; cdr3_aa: CASSPQEGQANYGYTF; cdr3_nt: TGCGCCAGCAGCCCCCAAGAAGGCCAGGCTAACTATGGCTACACCTTC
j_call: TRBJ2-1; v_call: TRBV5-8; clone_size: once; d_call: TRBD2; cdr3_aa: CASSLEWTSGLHNEQFF; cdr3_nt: TGTGCCAGCAGCTTGGAGTGGACTAGCGGGTTACACAATGAGCAGTTCTTC
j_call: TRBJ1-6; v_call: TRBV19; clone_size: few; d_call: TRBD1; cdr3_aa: CASSIGQEVSPLHF; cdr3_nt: TGTGCCAGTAGTATCGGACAGGAGGTTTCACCCCTCCACTTT
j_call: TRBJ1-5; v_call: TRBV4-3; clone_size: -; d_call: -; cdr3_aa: CASSQDLLSNQPQHF; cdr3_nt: TGCGCCAGCAGCCAAGATCTACTCAGCAATCAGCCCCAGCATTTT
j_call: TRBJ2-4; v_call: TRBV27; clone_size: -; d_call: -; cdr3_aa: CASSKPLRGRGSKNIQYF; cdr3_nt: TGTGCCAGCAGTAAACCCTTACGTGGGCGCGGGTCCAAAAACATTCAGTACTTC
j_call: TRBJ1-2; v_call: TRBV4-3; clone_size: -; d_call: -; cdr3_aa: CASSQGTQGLVYGYTF; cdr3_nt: TGCGCCAGCAGCCAAGGTACCCAGGGGCTGGTCTATGGCTACACCTTC
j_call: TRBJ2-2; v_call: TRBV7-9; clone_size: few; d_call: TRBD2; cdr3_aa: CASSWGLAGVTGELFF; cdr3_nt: TGTGCCAGCAGCTGGGGACTAGCGGGGGTGACCGGGGAGCTGTTTTTT
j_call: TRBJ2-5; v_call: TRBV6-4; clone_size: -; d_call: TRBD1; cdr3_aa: CASSEGQGSQETQYF; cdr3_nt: TGTGCCAGCAGTGAGGGACAGGGGTCCCAAGAGACCCAGTACTTC
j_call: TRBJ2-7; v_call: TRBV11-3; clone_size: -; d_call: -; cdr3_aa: CASSLAVLEQYF; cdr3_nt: TGTGCCAGCAGCTTAGCAGTCCTGGAGCAGTACTTC
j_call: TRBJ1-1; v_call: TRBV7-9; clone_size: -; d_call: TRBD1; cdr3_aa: CSSSLGQGRGTEAFF; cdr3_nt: TGTTCCAGCAGCTTAGGACAGGGACGGGGCACTGAAGCTTTCTTT
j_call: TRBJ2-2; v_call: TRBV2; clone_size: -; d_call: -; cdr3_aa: CASSGRTVTNTGELFF; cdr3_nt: TGTGCCAGCAGTGGGAGGACAGTGACGAACACCGGGGAGCTGTTTTTT
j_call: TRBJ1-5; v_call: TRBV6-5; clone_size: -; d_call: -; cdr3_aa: CASTPPGYQPQHF; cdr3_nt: TGTGCCAGCACCCCACCGGGATATCAGCCCCAGCATTTT
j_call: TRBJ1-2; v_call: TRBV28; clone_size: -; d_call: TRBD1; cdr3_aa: CASSPPGQPYGYTF; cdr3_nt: TGTGCCAGCAGTCCCCCGGGACAGCCTTATGGCTACACCTTC
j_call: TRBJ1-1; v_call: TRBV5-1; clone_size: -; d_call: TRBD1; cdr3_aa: CASSRDHRDRNTEAFF; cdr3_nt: TGCGCCAGCAGCAGAGACCACCGGGACAGGAACACTGAAGCTTTCTTT
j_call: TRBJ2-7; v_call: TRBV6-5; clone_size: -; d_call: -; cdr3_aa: CASSYSGGSYEQYF; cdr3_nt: TGTGCCAGCAGTTACTCGGGGGGTTCCTACGAGCAGTACTTC
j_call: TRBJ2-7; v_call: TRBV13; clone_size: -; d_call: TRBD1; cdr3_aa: CASSSHQGAYEQYF; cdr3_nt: TGTGCCAGCAGCTCGCACCAGGGGGCCTACGAGCAGTACTTC
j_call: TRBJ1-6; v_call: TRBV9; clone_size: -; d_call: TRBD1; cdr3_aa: CASSPRTGLGSAPLHF; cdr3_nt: TGTGCCAGCAGCCCCCGGACAGGTTTAGGTTCTGCACCCCTCCACTTT
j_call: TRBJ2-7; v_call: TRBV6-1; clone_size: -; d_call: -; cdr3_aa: CASSESRVQQYF; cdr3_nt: TGTGCCAGCAGTGAAAGTCGAGTCCAGCAGTACTTC
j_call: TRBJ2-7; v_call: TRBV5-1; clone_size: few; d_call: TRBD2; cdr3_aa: CASTTISGTLDEQYF; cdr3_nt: TGCGCCAGCACCACCATTAGCGGGACACTCGACGAGCAGTACTTC
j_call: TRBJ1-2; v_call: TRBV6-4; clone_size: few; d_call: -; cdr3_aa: CASSQTDSASDGYTF; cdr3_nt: TGTGCCAGCAGTCAAACGGACAGTGCTTCCGATGGCTACACCTTC
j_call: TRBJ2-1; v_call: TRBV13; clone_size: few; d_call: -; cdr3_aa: CASSSLTRSYNEQFF; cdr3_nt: TGTGCCAGCAGCTCCCTGACTCGCTCCTACAATGAGCAGTTCTTC
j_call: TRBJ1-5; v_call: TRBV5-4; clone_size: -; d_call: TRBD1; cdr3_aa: CASSPEVVGQGGYSNQPQHF; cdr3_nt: TGTGCCAGCAGCCCGGAAGTAGTAGGCCAGGGGGGCTATAGCAATCAGCCCCAGCATTTT
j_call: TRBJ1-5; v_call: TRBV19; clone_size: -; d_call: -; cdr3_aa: CASSSTGRSNQPQHF; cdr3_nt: TGTGCCAGTAGTTCCACCGGGAGGAGCAATCAGCCCCAGCATTTT
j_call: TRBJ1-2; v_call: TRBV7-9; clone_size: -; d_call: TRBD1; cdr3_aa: CASSGGGGQDPDGYTF; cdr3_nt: TGTGCCAGCAGCGGTGGGGGGGGACAGGATCCGGATGGCTACACCTTC
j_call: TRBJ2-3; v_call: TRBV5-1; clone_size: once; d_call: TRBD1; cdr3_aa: CASRTGVADTQYF; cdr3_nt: TGCGCCAGCCGGACAGGGGTAGCGGATACGCAGTATTTT
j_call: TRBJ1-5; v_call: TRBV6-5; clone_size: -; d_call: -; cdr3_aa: CASSPGRRQPQHF; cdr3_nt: TGTGCCAGCAGTCCAGGGCGGCGTCAGCCCCAGCATTTT
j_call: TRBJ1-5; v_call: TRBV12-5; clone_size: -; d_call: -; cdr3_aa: CASGLEGGGGNQPQHF; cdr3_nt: TGTGCTAGTGGTTTGGAAGGGGGAGGGGGCAATCAGCCCCAGCATTTT
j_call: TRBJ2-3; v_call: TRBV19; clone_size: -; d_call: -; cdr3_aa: CASSIGGRGLADTQYF; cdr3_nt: TGTGCCAGTAGTATAGGAGGCAGGGGCTTGGCAGATACGCAGTATTTT
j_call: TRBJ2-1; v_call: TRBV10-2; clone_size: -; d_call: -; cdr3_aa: CASSAGRKGNEQFF; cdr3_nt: TGCGCCAGCAGTGCGGGCCGGAAGGGGAATGAGCAGTTCTTC
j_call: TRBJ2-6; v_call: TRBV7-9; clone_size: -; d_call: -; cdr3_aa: CASSPARSGANVLTF; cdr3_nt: TGTGCCAGCAGCCCCGCGAGATCTGGGGCCAACGTCCTGACTTTC
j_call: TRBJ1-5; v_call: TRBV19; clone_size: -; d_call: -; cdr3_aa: CASTPAGEPQHF; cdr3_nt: TGTGCCAGTACCCCAGCAGGGGAGCCCCAGCATTTT
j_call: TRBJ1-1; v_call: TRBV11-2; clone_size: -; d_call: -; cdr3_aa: CASSSSGSYTEAFF; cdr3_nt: TGTGCCAGCAGCTCCTCAGGGTCGTACACTGAAGCTTTCTTT
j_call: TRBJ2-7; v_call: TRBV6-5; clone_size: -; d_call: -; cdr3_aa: CASSYEGGAGSEQYF; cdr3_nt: TGTGCCAGCAGTTACGAAGGGGGCGCGGGGAGTGAGCAGTACTTC
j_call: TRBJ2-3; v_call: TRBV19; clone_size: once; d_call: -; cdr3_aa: CASSIEVRQTDTQYF; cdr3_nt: TGTGCCAGTAGTATAGAGGTCAGGCAAACAGATACGCAGTATTTT
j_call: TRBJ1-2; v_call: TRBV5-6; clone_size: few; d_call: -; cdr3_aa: CATYRGTSSGYGYTF; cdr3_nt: TGTGCCACCTACCGGGGGACCTCCTCAGGGTATGGCTACACCTTC
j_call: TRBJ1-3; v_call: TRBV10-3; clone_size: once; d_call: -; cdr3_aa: CATAQGHSGNTIYF; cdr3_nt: TGTGCCACCGCACAGGGCCACTCTGGAAACACCATATATTTT
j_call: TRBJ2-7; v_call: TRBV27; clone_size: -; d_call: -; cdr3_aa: CASSDGMGTTGYEQYF; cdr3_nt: TGTGCCAGCAGTGACGGGATGGGAACTACTGGCTACGAGCAGTACTTC
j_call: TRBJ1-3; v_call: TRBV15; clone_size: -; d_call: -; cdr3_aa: CATKPSSGNTIYF; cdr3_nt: TGTGCCACCAAACCTAGCTCTGGAAACACCATATATTTT
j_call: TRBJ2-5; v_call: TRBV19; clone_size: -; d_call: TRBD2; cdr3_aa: CASSRPLAGGGETQYF; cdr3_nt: TGTGCCAGTAGTCGTCCGTTAGCGGGGGGTGGAGAGACCCAGTACTTC